This T cell receptor (beta chain) was identified during a study of blood T cell repertoires in COVID-19. The germline V and J ends were trimmed by 0 bases and 8 bases, with 8 bases remaining between them. The CDR3 loop spans 13 amino acids. Germline assignment: CDR1 GTSNPN and CDR2 SVGIG (reference sequence). The table came from immunoSEQ multiplex PCR; TCRdb's copy has only in-frame clones and leaves some out. The sample includes more than 100,000 clones, less than 75% of them seen just once. The specimen sequenced was peripheral blood. The sequence was obtained from a human donor with acute or convalescent COVID-19. The donor label of this sample is uncertain. The gene calls are TRBV30 and TRBJ1-6, with D perhaps matching TRBD1 (5 bases). This CDR3 reads CAWSVQVYSPLHF. The DNA of the CDR3 is TGTGCCTGGAGTGTACAGGTTTATTCACCCCTCCACTTT.